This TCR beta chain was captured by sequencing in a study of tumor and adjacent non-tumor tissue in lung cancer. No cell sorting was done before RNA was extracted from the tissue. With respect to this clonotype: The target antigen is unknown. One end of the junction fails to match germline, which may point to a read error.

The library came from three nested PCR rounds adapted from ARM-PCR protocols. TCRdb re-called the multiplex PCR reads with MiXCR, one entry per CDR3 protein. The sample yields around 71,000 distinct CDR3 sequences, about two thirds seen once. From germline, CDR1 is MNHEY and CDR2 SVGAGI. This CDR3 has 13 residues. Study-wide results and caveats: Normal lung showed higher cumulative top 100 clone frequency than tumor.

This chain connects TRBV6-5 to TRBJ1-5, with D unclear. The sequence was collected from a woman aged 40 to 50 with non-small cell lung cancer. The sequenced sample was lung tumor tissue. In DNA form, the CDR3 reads TGTTTTAGCAGTTCTTCCCCAGATCAACCCCAGCATTTT. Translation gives CFSSSSPDQPQHF.